This T cell receptor beta chain was profiled in a study of blood T cell repertoires in COVID-19. Study at large: Collection of acute and convalescent COVID-19 samples took place in the United States, Italy and Spain. Sample material is recorded as cDNA or gDNA derived from T cells, B-cell-depleted T cells, or PBMCs.

Clones were sequenced by immunoSEQ multiplex PCR, and TCRdb holds only the in-frame ones, with some missing. The repertoire holds about 210,000 clones, with around 92% as singletons. Notes on this clone: The junction departs from the called germline gene at one end, perhaps through a read error.

This TCR came from a man aged 25-40 years with acute or convalescent COVID-19. Sample: peripheral blood.

The CDR3 nucleotides are TGTGCCTGGAGGAAATATACCGGGACAAGGCCCGGCTTT. Amino acid sequence: CAWRKYTGTRPGF. The chain uses TRBV30 and TRBJ1-1; the D gene is possibly TRBD1 (6 bases). The CDR3 extends over 13 amino acids. Germline CDR1 GTSNPN, CDR2 SVGIG (reference sequence).